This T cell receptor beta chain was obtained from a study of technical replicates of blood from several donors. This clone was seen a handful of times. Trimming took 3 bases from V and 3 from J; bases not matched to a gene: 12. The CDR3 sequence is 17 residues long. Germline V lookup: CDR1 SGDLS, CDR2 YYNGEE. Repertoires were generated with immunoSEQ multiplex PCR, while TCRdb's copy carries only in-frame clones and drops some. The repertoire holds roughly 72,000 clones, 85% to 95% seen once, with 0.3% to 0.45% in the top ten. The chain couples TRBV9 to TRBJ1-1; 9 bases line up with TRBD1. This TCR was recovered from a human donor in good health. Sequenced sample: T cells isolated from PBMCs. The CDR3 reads CASSEGQGIATDTEAFF. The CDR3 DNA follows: TGTGCCAGCAGCGAGGGACAGGGTATCGCTACGGACACTGAAGCTTTCTTT. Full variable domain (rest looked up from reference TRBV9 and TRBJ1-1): DSGVTQTPKHLITATGQRVTLRCSPRSGDLSVYWYQQSLDQGLQFLIQYYNGEERAKGNILERFSAQQFPDLHSELNLSSLELGDSALYFCASSEGQGIATDTEAFFGQGTRLTVV.